The clone carrying this TCR beta chain was recorded at least ten times. Its antigen is still unknown. The authors made TCR beta libraries by quantitative 5'-RACE with molecular barcodes. In TCRdb, the 5' RACE reads were re-called with MiXCR into one record per CDR3 protein. The table records fewer than 650,000 distinct CDR3 sequences, roughly 13% of them present only once. These data originate in a study of CD8 T cells in ankylosing spondylitis. Study results and limitations: Matched ankylosing spondylitis synovial fluid reportedly contained a significantly enriched population of disease-linked clones. Typical of ankylosing spondylitis blood, it appeared, was a TCR beta motif of 7 or 8 highly homologous variants.

This CDR3 is 13 amino acids long. CDR1 is ENHRY, CDR2 SYGVKD, per germline. V lost 10 bases and J lost 5, with 15 bases in between. The V gene is TRBV10-3, the J gene TRBJ1-5; D is possibly TRBD1 (6 bases). The receptor's source is a male donor with ankylosing spondylitis. The sequenced sample was blood, either unsorted or a sorted T cell fraction (not recorded which). In DNA form, the CDR3 reads TGTGCCAGCGCTGAGGCAGGGGATCAGCCCCAGCATTTT. Its protein is CASAEAGDQPQHF.